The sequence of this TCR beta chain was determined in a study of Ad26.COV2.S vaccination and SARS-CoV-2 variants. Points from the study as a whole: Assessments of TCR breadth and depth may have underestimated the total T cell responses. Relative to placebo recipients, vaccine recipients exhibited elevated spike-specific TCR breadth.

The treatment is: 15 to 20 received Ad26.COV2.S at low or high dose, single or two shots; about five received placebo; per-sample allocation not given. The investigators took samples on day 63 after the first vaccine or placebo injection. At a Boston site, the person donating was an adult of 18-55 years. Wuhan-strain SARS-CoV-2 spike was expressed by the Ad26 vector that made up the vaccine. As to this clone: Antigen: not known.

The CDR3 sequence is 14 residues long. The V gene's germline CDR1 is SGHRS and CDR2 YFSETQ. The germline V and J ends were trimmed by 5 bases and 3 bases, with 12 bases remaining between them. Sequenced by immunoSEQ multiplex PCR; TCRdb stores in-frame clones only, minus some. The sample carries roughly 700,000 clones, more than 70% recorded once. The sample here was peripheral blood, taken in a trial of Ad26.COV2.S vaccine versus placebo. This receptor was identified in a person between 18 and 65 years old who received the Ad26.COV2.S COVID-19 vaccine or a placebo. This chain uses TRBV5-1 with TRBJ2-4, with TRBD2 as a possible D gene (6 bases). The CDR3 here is CASRPQGGKNIQYF. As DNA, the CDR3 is TGCGCCAGCAGGCCCCAGGGAGGCAAAAACATTCAGTACTTC.